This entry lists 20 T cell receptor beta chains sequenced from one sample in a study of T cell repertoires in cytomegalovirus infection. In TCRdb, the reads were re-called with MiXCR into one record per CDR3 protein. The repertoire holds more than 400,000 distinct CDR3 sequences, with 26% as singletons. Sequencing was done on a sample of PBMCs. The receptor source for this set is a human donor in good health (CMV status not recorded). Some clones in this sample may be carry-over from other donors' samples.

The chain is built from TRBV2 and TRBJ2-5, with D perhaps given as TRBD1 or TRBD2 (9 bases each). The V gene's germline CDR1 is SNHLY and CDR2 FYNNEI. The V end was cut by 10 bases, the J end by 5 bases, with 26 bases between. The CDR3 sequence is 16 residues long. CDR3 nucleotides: TGTGCCACGACAGGGGGGAGCGGGAGGATCTCCGAGACCCAGTACTTC. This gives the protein CATTGGSGRISETQYF. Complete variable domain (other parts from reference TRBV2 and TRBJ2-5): EPEVTQTPSHQVTQMGQEVILRCVPISNHLYFYWYRQILGQKVEFLVSFYNNEISEKSEIFDDQFSVERPDGSNFTLKIRSTKLEDSAMYFCATTGGSGRISETQYFGPGTRLLVL.

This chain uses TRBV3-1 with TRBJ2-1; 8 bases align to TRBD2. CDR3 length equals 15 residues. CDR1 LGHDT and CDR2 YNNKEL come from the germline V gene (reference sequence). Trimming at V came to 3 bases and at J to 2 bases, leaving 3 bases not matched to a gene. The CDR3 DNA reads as TGTGCCAGCAGCCAGAGAGCGGGGGCCTACAATGAGCAGTTCTTC. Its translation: CASSQRAGAYNEQFF.

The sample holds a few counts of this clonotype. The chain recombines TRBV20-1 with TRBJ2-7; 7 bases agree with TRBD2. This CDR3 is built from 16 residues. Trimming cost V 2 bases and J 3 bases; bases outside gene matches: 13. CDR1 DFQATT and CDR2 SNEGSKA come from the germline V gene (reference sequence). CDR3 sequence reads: CSARKRILAAFYEQYF. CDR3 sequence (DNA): TGCAGTGCTAGAAAAAGAATCCTAGCGGCTTTCTACGAGCAGTACTTC.

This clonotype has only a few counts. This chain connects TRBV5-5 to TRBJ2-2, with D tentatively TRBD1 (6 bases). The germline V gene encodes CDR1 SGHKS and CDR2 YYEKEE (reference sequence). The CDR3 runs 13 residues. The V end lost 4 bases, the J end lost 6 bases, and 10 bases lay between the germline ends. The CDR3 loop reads CASSRNRAGELFF. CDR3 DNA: TGTGCCAGCAGCAGAAACAGGGCCGGGGAGCTGTTTTTT. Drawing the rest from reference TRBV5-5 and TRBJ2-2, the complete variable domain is DAGVTQSPTHLIKTRGQQVTLRCSPISGHKSVSWYQQVLGQGPQFIFQYYEKEERGRGNFPDRFSARQFPNYSSELNVNALLLGDSALYLCASSRNRAGELFFGEGSRLTVL.

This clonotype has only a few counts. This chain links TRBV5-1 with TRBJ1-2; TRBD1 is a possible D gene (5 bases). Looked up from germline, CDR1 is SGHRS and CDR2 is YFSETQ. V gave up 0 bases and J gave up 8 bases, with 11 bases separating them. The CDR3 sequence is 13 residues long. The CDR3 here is CASSLVGDNGYTF. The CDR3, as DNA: TGCGCCAGCAGCTTGGTGGGGGATAACGGCTACACCTTC.

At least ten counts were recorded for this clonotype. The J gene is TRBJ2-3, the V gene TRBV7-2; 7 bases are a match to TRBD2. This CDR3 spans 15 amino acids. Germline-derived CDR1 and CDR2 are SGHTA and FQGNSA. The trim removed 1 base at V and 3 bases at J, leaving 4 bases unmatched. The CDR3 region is CASSLGASGTDTQYF. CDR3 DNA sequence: TGTGCCAGCAGCTTAGGGGCTAGCGGAACAGATACGCAGTATTTT.

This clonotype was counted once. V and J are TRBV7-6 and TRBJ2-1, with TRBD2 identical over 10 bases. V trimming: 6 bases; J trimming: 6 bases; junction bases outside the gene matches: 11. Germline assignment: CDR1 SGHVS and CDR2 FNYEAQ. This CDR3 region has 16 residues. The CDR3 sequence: CASSPSRGLAFNEQFF. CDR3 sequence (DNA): TGTGCCAGCAGTCCCTCCCGGGGACTAGCGTTCAATGAGCAGTTCTTC.

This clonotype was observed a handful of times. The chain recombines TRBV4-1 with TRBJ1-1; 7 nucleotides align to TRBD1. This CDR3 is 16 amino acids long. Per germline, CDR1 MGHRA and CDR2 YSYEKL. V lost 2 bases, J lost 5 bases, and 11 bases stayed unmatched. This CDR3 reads CASSQPRRGRWTEAFF. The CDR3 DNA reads TGCGCCAGCAGCCAACCGCGTAGGGGGCGGTGGACTGAAGCTTTCTTT.

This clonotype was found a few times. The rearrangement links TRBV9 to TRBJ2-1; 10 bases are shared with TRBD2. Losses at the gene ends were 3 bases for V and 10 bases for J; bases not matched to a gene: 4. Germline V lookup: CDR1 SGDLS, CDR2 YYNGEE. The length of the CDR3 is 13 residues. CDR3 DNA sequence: TGTGCCAGCAGCGCTAGCGGGAGAGGCGAGCAGTTCTTC. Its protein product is CASSASGRGEQFF. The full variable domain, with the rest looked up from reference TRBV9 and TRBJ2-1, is DSGVTQTPKHLITATGQRVTLRCSPRSGDLSVYWYQQSLDQGLQFLIQYYNGEERAKGNILERFSAQQFPDLHSELNLSSLELGDSALYFCASSASGRGEQFFGPGTRLTVL.

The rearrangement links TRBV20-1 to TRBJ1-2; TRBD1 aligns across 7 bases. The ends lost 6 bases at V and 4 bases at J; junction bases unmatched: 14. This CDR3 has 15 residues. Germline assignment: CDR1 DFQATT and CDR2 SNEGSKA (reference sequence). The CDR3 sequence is CSAEDREGLLYGYTF. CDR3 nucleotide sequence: TGCAGTGCAGAAGACAGGGAAGGTCTTCTCTATGGCTACACCTTC.

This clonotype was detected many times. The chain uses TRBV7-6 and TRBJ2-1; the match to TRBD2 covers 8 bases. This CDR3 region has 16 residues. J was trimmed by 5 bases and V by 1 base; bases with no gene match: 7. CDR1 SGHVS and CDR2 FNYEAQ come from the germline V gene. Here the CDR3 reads CASSLGQGLADNEQFF. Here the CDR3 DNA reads TGTGCCAGCAGCTTAGGCCAAGGACTAGCCGACAATGAGCAGTTCTTC.

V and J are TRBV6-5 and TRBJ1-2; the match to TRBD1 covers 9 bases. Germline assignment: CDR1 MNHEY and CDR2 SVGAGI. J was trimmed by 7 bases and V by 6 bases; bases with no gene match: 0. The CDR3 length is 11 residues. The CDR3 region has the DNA TGTGCCAGCAGGGACAGGGGTGGCTACACCTTC. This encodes CASRDRGGYTF.

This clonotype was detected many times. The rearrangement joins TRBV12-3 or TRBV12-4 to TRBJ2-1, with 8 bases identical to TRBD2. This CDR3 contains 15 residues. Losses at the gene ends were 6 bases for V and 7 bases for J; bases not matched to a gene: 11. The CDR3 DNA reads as TGTGCCAGCAGCCGTTCGGGACTAGAAATGAATGAGCAGTTCTTC. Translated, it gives CASSRSGLEMNEQFF.

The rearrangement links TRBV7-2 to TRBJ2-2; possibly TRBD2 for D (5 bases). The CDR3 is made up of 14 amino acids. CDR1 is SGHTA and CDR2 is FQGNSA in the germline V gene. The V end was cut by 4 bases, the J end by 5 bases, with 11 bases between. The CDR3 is CASSSKRSTGELFF. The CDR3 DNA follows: TGTGCCAGCAGCTCTAAGCGGTCGACCGGGGAGCTGTTTTTT.

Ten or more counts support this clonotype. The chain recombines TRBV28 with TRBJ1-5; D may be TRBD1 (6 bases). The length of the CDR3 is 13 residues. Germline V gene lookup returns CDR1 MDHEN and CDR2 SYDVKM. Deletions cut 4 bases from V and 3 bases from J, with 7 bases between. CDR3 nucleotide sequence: TGTGCCAGCAGTTGGACAGACAATCAGCCCCAGCATTTT. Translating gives CASSWTDNQPQHF.

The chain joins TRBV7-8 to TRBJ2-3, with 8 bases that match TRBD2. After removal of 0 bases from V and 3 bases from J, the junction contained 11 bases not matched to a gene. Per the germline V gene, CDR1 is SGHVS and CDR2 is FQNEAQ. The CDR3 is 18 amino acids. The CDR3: CASSLAGRAGAWTDTQYF. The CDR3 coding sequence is TGTGCCAGCAGCTTAGCGGGGAGAGCGGGGGCATGGACAGATACGCAGTATTTT.

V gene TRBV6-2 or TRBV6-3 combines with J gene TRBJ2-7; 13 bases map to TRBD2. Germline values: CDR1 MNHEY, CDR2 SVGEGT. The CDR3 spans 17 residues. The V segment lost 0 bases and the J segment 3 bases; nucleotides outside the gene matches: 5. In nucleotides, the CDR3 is TGTGCCAGCAGTTACTCGACTAGCGGGAGGTTTGGCTACGAGCAGTACTTC. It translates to CASSYSTSGRFGYEQYF.

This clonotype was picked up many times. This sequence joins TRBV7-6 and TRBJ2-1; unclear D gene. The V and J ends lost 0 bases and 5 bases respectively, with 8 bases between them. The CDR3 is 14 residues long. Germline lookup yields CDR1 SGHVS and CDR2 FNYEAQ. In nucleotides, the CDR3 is TGTGCCAGCAGCTTAGCCTATACTAACAATGAGCAGTTCTTC. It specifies CASSLAYTNNEQFF.

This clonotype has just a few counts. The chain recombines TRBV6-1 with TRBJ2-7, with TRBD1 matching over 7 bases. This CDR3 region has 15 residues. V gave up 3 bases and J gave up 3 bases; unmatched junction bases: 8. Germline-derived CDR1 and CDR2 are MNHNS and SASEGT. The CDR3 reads CASSDPLTGNYEQYF. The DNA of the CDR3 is TGTGCCAGCAGTGACCCACTGACAGGGAACTACGAGCAGTACTTC.

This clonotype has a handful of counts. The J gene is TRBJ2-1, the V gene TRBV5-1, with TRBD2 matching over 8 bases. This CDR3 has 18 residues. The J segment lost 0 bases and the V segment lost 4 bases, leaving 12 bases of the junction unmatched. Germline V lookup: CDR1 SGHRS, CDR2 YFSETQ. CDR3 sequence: CASSGTRYKRSSYNEQFF. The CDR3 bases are TGCGCCAGCAGCGGGACTAGGTATAAGAGGAGCTCCTACAATGAGCAGTTCTTC.